A selection of T cell receptor beta chains follows, all from one sample in a study of a mutant IDH1 vaccine in newly diagnosed glioma. What these receptors recognize is not known. Using immunoSEQ multiplex PCR, the repertoire was profiled, and TCRdb retains in-frame clones only, with some absent. The profile shows about 54,000 clones, less than 90% of them singletons. This specimen was PBMCs, taken from a glioma patient whose treatment included an IDH1 peptide vaccine. All receptors come from a woman between 18 and 29 years old with glioma. The CDR3 runs from the conserved cysteine through the conserved F or W. Each record gives: CDR3 DNA, CDR3 protein, J gene, clone size, V gene, D gene. D genes are given only for firm matches. Part of the rows lack a size; the others show once, few, many or a class for expanded clones.

TGTGCCAGCAGCTGGACAGGGTCTAGCACAGATACGCAGTATTTT CASSWTGSSTDTQYF TRBJ2-3 NA TRBV9 TRBD1
TGTGCCAGCAGCTTATTTGTTCCGGGACTGCGGGGTAATGAAAAACTGTTTTTT CASSLFVPGLRGNEKLFF TRBJ1-4 once TRBV11-2 NA
TGTGCCAGCAGCCGCCTACAGGGTAGGGAGACCCAGTACTTC CASSRLQGRETQYF TRBJ2-5 NA TRBV14 NA
TGTGCCAGCAGTGAACGCGGGAGTTTCTCCTACGAGCAGTACTTC CASSERGSFSYEQYF TRBJ2-7 NA TRBV2 TRBD2
TGTGCCAGCAGTGGGACAGGCTTCCCACGATCTTACGAGCAGTACTTC CASSGTGFPRSYEQYF TRBJ2-7 NA TRBV6-1 TRBD1
TGTGCCAGCAAGGGCTTTAATGAAAAACTGTTTTTT CASKGFNEKLFF TRBJ1-4 NA TRBV25-1 NA
TGTGCCATCAGTGATTTCGGGGGCCGATCCGAGACCCAGTACTTC CAISDFGGRSETQYF TRBJ2-5 NA TRBV10-3 NA
TGTGCCAGCAGCTTGGGGGGGGAAGAGACCCAGTACTTC CASSLGGEETQYF TRBJ2-5 NA TRBV5-6 NA
TGCAGCGTGTATAGGGACTACAGGGGAGCTTTCTTT CSVYRDYRGAFF TRBJ1-1 few TRBV29-1 TRBD1
TGTGCCAGCAGCAGGGGGGTCTCCTACAATGAGCAGTTCTTC CASSRGVSYNEQFF TRBJ2-1 once TRBV9 NA
TGTGCCAGCAGTCAGGACGTGCAAGGGACCCTCCACTTT CASSQDVQGTLHF TRBJ1-6 NA TRBV6-5 NA
TGTGCCAACCAACCTTCGGGTAGCGGGAGATGGGAGACCCAGTACTTC CANQPSGSGRWETQYF TRBJ2-5 NA TRBV6-4 TRBD2
TGCGCCAGCAGCTTCCGTGGACTAGCGGGAGGGTTGGAGACCCAGTACTTC CASSFRGLAGGLETQYF TRBJ2-5 NA TRBV5-1 TRBD2
TGCGCCAGCAGCAGTGGGGGCCTGTCACCAAATGAAGCTTTCTTT CASSSGGLSPNEAFF TRBJ1-1 NA TRBV5-1 NA
TGTGCCAGCAGCCGGGGGCCCTTGAACACCGGGGAGCTGTTTTTT CASSRGPLNTGELFF TRBJ2-2 NA TRBV7-2 NA
TGTGCCTGGAGGGACGGGGGGGCAACTAATGAAAAACTGTTTTTT CAWRDGGATNEKLFF TRBJ1-4 NA TRBV30 NA
TGTGCCAGCAGTGATACGGGGATTCTCAATGAGCAGTTCTTC CASSDTGILNEQFF TRBJ2-1 once TRBV25-1 NA
TGTGCCATCAGTGAGGCAGCCCCAGGGGTCAATCAGCCCCAGCATTTT CAISEAAPGVNQPQHF TRBJ1-5 NA TRBV10-3 NA
TGCGCCAGCAGCTTGTGGTGGACAGGGGGCGCATCATCGAATGAGCAGTTCTTC CASSLWWTGGASSNEQFF TRBJ2-1 NA TRBV5-1 TRBD1
TGTGCCAGCAGTGCCTGGGGTGAGACCCAGTACTTC CASSAWGETQYF TRBJ2-5 once TRBV6-1 NA
TGTGCCAGCAGCTTAGATCTTCAGGGGGCGGGAGAGACCCAGTACTTC CASSLDLQGAGETQYF TRBJ2-5 NA TRBV11-2 TRBD1
TGTGCCAGCAGTTACTCTTGGGCCGGCGATGAGCAGTTCTTC CASSYSWAGDEQFF TRBJ2-1 NA TRBV6-5 NA
TGTGCCAGCACCGGCGGGACAGAAGGCTACGAGCAGTACTTC CASTGGTEGYEQYF TRBJ2-7 NA TRBV6-5 NA
TGTGCCAGCAGCGAGCTTCCTAACACTGAAGCTTTCTTT CASSELPNTEAFF TRBJ1-1 NA TRBV2 NA
TGTGCCAGCAGCCAAGGCGGGATGCATGGCTACACCTTC CASSQGGMHGYTF TRBJ1-2 NA TRBV14 NA
TGTGCCAGCTCACCAGTGGTGGGGGAGACCCAGTACTTC CASSPVVGETQYF TRBJ2-5 NA TRBV18 NA
TGTGCCACCAGCCGAGTAGGGGGAGGCACTGAAGCTTTCTTT CATSRVGGGTEAFF TRBJ1-1 NA TRBV15 NA
TGTGCCAGCAGCTTACTTGCCGGGAGCGGTGAGCAGTACTTC CASSLLAGSGEQYF TRBJ2-7 NA TRBV7-8 NA